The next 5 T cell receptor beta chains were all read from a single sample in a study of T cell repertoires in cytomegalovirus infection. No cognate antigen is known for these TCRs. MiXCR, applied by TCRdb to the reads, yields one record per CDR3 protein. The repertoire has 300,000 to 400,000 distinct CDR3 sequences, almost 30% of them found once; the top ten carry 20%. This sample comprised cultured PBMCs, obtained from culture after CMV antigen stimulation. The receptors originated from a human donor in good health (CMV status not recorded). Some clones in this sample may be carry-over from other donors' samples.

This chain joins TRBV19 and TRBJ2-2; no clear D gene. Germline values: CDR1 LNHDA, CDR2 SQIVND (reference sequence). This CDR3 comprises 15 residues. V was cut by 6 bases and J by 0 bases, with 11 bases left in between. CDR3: CASRPFAANTGELFF. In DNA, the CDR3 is TGTGCCAGTAGACCCTTCGCGGCGAACACCGGGGAGCTGTTTTTT.

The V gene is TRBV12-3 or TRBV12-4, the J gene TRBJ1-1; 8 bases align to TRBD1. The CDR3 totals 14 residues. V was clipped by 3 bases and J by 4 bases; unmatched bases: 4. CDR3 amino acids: CASSFGTGATEAFF. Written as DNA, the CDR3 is TGTGCCAGCAGTTTTGGGACAGGTGCCACTGAAGCTTTCTTT.

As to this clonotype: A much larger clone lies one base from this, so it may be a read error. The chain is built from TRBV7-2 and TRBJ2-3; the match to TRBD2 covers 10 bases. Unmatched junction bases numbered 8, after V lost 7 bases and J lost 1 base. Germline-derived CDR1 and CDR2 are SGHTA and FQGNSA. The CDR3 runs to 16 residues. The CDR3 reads CASNFWTSGRTDTQYF. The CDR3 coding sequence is TGTGCCAGCAACTTTTGGACTAGCGGACGCACAGATACGCAGTATTTT.

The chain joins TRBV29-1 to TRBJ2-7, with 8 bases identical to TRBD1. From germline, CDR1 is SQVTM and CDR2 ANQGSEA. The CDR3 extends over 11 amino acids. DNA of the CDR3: TGCAGTATCAGGGGGCCCGACGAGCAGTACTTC. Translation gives CSIRGPDEQYF.

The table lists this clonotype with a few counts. CDR3 sequence reads: CASSYRGQGGTEAFF. DNA of the CDR3: TGTGCCAGCAGTTACCGTGGACAGGGCGGCACTGAAGCTTTCTTT. This rearrangement joins TRBV6-5 to TRBJ1-1, with 8 bases fitting TRBD1. The CDR3 sequence is 15 residues long. After removal of 2 bases from V and 4 bases from J, the junction contained 6 bases not matched to a gene. Germline CDR1 and CDR2: MNHEY and SVGAGI.